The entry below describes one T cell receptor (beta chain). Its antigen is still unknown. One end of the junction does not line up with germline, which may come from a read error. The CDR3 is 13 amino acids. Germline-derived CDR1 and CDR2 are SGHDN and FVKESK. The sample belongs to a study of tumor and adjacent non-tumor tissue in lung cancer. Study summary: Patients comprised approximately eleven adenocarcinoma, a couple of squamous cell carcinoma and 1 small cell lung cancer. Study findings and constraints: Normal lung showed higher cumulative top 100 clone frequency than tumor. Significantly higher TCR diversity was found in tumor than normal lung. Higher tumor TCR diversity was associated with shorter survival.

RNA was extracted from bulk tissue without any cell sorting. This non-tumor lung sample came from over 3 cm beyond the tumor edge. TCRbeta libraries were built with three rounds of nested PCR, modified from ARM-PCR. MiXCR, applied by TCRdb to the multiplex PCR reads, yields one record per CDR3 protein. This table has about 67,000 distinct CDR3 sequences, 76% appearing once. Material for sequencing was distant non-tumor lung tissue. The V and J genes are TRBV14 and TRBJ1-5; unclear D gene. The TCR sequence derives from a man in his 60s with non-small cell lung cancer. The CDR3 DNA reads TGTGCCGGCAGCCAAGCCGGAAATCAGCCCCAGCGTTTT. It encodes CAGSQAGNQPQRF.